The 9 T cell receptor beta chains below all came from one sample that was sequenced in a study of CD8+CD57+ T cells in acquired aplastic anemia. Profiles of TCR beta VDJ and CDR3 were generated from a genomic DNA template. TCRdb used MiXCR to reprocess the reads, holding one entry per CDR3 protein. The table has about 180,000 distinct CDR3 sequences, less than 60% seen once. Patients who underwent sequencing had shown CD8+CD57+ cell expansion by flow cytometry. The source material was sorted CD4+, CD8+, or CD8+CD57+ T cells (not recorded which) from PBMCs. The source is a human donor with aplastic anemia.

The chain employs TRBV13 and TRBJ2-2; no definite D call. The CDR3 has 13 amino acids. The ends were cut back, 5 bases at V and 6 bases at J, with 10 bases in the middle. Germline V lookup: CDR1 PRHDT, CDR2 FYEKMQ (reference sequence). CDR3 amino acids: CASSPQGAGELFF. CDR3 nucleotides: TGTGCCAGCAGCCCCCAAGGCGCCGGGGAGCTGTTTTTT.

This clonotype was seen ten or more times. The chain has TRBV9 and TRBJ2-1, with 12 bases matching TRBD2. The CDR3 has 16 amino acids. Trimming removed 0 bases from V and 10 bases from J; junction bases left unmatched: 8. Per germline, CDR1 SGDLS and CDR2 YYNGEE. The CDR3 sequence: CASSVDPSGGVREQFF. The CDR3 nucleotides are TGTGCCAGCAGCGTAGATCCTAGCGGGGGGGTGAGGGAGCAGTTCTTC.

About this clonotype itself: Compared with germline, one end of the junction differs, possibly owing to a read error. The chain joins TRBV10-3 to TRBJ1-2; D is possibly TRBD1 (6 bases). Germline V gives CDR1 ENHRY, CDR2 SYGVKD. CDR3 length: 14 amino acids. The DNA of the CDR3 is TGTGCCAGCAGTGAAGACCGGACAGCTTATGGCTACGCCTTC. Protein: CASSEDRTAYGYAF.

CDR3 DNA: TGTGCCATCAGTGGGGGAGAATGGGAACATGGCTACACCTTC. This encodes CAISGGEWEHGYTF. The chain combines TRBV10-3 with TRBJ1-2; no clear D. Trimming shortened V by 4 bases and J by 6 bases, and 15 bases separated the two germline ends. Germline CDR1 and CDR2: ENHRY and SYGVKD. This CDR3 is 14 amino acids long.

This clonotype was counted a few times. V is TRBV19 and J is TRBJ1-2; D is unresolved. The CDR3 has 13 amino acids. Germline V lookup: CDR1 LNHDA, CDR2 SQIVND (reference sequence). Trimming took 3 bases from V and 2 from J, leaving 7 bases between them. CDR3 in DNA: TGTGCCAGTAGTATCGACGGAAACTATGGCTACACCTTC. This gives the protein CASSIDGNYGYTF.

This clonotype was detected a few times. A much larger clone differs from this one at a single base, so this may be a read error. The CDR3 end shows no conserved phenylalanine or tryptophan, and so a read error is likely. The chain employs TRBV10-3 and TRBJ2-7; D is ambiguous. Trimming pared 10 bases from V and 3 bases from J, leaving 16 bases between. This CDR3 region has 13 residues. CDR1 and CDR2 (germline): ENHRY, SYGVKD. The CDR3 sequence: CASSIGLHYEQYS. CDR3 in DNA: TGTGCCAGCAGCATCGGGCTCCACTACGAGCAGTACTCC.

J is TRBJ1-2 and V is TRBV10-3; D may be TRBD1 (5 bases). Germline assignment: CDR1 ENHRY and CDR2 SYGVKD. Trimming pared 4 bases from V and 6 bases from J, leaving 12 bases between. The CDR3 contains 13 residues. The CDR3, as DNA: TGTGCCATCAGTGCCATTCAGGGCAATGGCTACACCTTC. Translating it yields CAISAIQGNGYTF.

This chain links TRBV5-1 with TRBJ2-3; tentative D call: TRBD2 (5 bases). The V gene's germline CDR1 is SGHRS and CDR2 YFSETQ. Trimming removed 0 bases from V and 5 bases from J, with 13 bases in between. The CDR3 runs 15 residues. The CDR3 spells CASSLGGGGGDTQYF. For the CDR3, the DNA is TGCGCCAGCAGCTTGGGAGGAGGAGGAGGAGATACGCAGTATTTT. The variable domain in full, completed from reference TRBV5-1 and TRBJ2-3, reads KAGVTQTPRYLIKTRGQQVTLSCSPISGHRSVSWYQQTPGQGLQFLFEYFSETQRNKGNFPGRFSGRQFSNSRSEMNVSTLELGDSALYLCASSLGGGGGDTQYFGPGTRLTVL.

To note about this clonotype: One junction end does not reproduce the germline sequence, and a read error may be involved. The chain carries TRBV2 and TRBJ2-7; the D is unclear. CDR3 length: 11 residues. Germline lookup yields CDR1 SNHLY and CDR2 FYNNEI. CDR3 nucleotide sequence: TGTGCCAGCAGTGAGTTGTACGGGCAGTACTTC. It yields the protein CASSELYGQYF.